One and the same sample provided the 10 T cell receptor beta chains below, sequenced in a study of blood T cell repertoires in COVID-19. Assay: immunoSEQ multiplex PCR; the TCRdb copy retains only in-frame clones and omits some. There are roughly 170,000 clones in the sample; 80% to 90% occur only once, and less than 25% lies in the top ten. Sample: peripheral blood. These receptors were collected from a man aged 65 to 79 with active or convalescent COVID-19.

V gene TRBV18 combines with J gene TRBJ2-1, with D maybe TRBD2 (6 bases). Trimming shortened V by 2 bases and J by 10 bases, and 9 bases separated the two germline ends. The germline V gene encodes CDR1 KGHSH and CDR2 LQKENI. There are 12 residues in the CDR3. CDR3 residues: CASSPSGGEQFF. The CDR3 coding sequence is TGTGCCAGCTCACCATCAGGAGGGGAGCAGTTCTTC.

This clone showed up just a few times. V is TRBV7-6 and J is TRBJ2-1; 9 nucleotides match TRBD2. Trimming at V came to 5 bases and at J to 2 bases, leaving 10 bases not matched to a gene. CDR3 length: 17 residues. Per germline, CDR1 SGHVS and CDR2 FNYEAQ. The CDR3 bases are TGTGCCAGCAGCACCAGACCGGGACTAGCAACCTACAATGAGCAGTTCTTC. This codes for CASSTRPGLATYNEQFF.

This clone was observed a handful of times. For the CDR3, the DNA is TGTGCCAGCAGTAGCGTTAACAATGAGCAGTTCTTC. This encodes CASSSVNNEQFF. J is TRBJ2-1 and V is TRBV4-2; D might be TRBD2 (5 bases). The CDR3 runs to 12 residues. The V gene's germline CDR1 is LGHNA and CDR2 YNFKEQ. Trimming removed 6 bases from V and 5 bases from J, with 8 bases in between.

The chain combines TRBV5-1 with TRBJ2-7; perhaps TRBD2 as D (5 bases). Germline CDR1 is SGHRS and CDR2 is YFSETQ. The CDR3 has 14 amino acids. Trimming took off 4 bases at V and 4 bases at J, with 15 bases between the two ends. CDR3 region: CASSISGDGYEQYF. CDR3 DNA: TGCGCCAGCAGCATCAGCGGAGATGGGTACGAGCAGTACTTC.

The gene calls are TRBV28 and TRBJ1-1, with TRBD1 matching over 10 bases. Germline-derived CDR1 and CDR2 are MDHEN and SYDVKM. Trimming cost V 6 bases and J 5 bases; bases outside gene matches: 3. CDR3 length: 13 residues. The DNA for the CDR3 is TGTGCCAGCAGGGACAGGGGGAGTACTGAAGCTTTCTTT. This sequence encodes CASRDRGSTEAFF.

The gene calls are TRBV11-3 and TRBJ2-5; the D is unclear. The germline V gene has CDR1 SGHNT and CDR2 YENEEA. V was clipped by 5 bases and J by 7 bases, with 14 bases between them. This CDR3 is built from 13 residues. CDR3 sequence: CASSPAPGGTQYF. CDR3 bases: TGTGCCAGCAGCCCTGCTCCGGGTGGGACCCAGTACTTC.

The chain has TRBV7-2 and TRBJ1-4; TRBD1 aligns across 9 bases. This CDR3 has 15 amino acids. Germline V gene data show CDR1 as SGHTA and CDR2 as FQGNSA. V lost 1 base to trimming and J lost 8 bases; unmatched junction nucleotides: 5. CDR3 DNA: TGTGCCAGCAGCTTAGGGGACAGGGCAGGAGAAAAACTGTTTTTT. It specifies CASSLGDRAGEKLFF.

This clone has only one observation. CDR3 protein: CASSPRDTRDEQYF. The CDR3 DNA reads as TGCGCCAGCAGCCCCCGGGACACCCGAGACGAGCAGTACTTC. The rearrangement joins TRBV4-1 to TRBJ2-7, with TRBD1 as a possible D gene (6 bases). The germline gives CDR1 MGHRA, CDR2 YSYEKL. The V and J ends lost 4 bases and 5 bases respectively, with 15 bases between them. This CDR3 has 14 residues.

The gene calls are TRBV15 and TRBJ2-1, with D maybe TRBD2 (6 bases). With 5 bases removed from V and 6 bases from J, the gap between germline ends came to 20 bases. Germline V lookup: CDR1 LNHNV, CDR2 YYDKDF (reference sequence). The CDR3 contains 16 residues. CDR3 region: CATSPRWGVGGNEQFF. The CDR3 nucleotides are TGTGCCACCAGCCCAAGGTGGGGGGTTGGGGGCAATGAGCAGTTCTTC.

This rearrangement joins TRBV7-9 to TRBJ1-1; 9 bases agree with TRBD1. V dropped 3 bases and J dropped 5; count of bases not matched to a gene: 4. This CDR3 has 14 residues. Germline V lookup: CDR1 SEHNR, CDR2 FQNEAQ (reference sequence). CDR3 protein: CASSFPGQGTEAFF. CDR3 sequence (DNA): TGTGCCAGCAGCTTTCCGGGACAGGGTACTGAAGCTTTCTTT.